These 7 T cell receptor beta chains originate from one sample sequenced in a study of early T cells in non-severe SARS-CoV-2 infection. MiXCR, applied by TCRdb to the 5' RACE reads, yields one record per CDR3 protein. The sample includes more than 50,000 distinct CDR3 sequences, roughly 13% of them seen just once. Sequencing used whole blood, obtained at baseline. These receptors originate from an adult who was a healthcare worker with PCR-confirmed SARS-CoV-2 infection or an uninfected control (not recorded which).

The J gene is TRBJ2-2, the V gene TRBV29-1, with 7 nucleotides matching TRBD2. The V segment lost 7 bases and the J segment 2 bases; nucleotides outside the gene matches: 7. The CDR3 totals 14 residues. Germline V lookup: CDR1 SQVTM, CDR2 ANQGSEA. CDR3 sequence: CSALRGVNTGELFF. The CDR3 nucleotides are TGCAGCGCCCTACGGGGGGTAAACACCGGGGAGCTGTTTTTT.

This clonotype was found a few times. V gene TRBV27 combines with J gene TRBJ2-7; D is tentatively TRBD1 or TRBD2 (6 bases each). CDR1 and CDR2 (germline): MNHEY, SMNVEV (reference sequence). The V end lost 3 bases, the J end lost 6 bases, and 12 bases lay between the germline ends. The CDR3 is 13 amino acids. The CDR3 nucleotides are TGTGCCAGCAGTTTCTTCCGGGGGCCCGAGCAGTACTTC. Translated, it gives CASSFFRGPEQYF.

The chain couples TRBV6-2 or TRBV6-3 to TRBJ2-7, with 14 bases aligning to TRBD2. Trimming removed 7 bases from V and 5 bases from J; junction bases left unmatched: 10. The CDR3 spans 16 residues. Germline V gene data show CDR1 as MNHEY and CDR2 as SVGEGT. The CDR3 DNA sequence: TGTGCCAGCACCTCCGGGACTAGCGGGAGTTTGCACGAGCAGTACTTC. This translates into CASTSGTSGSLHEQYF.

This clonotype has just a few counts. V is TRBV7-9 and J is TRBJ2-7; TRBD2 aligns across 12 bases. Looked up from germline, CDR1 is SEHNR and CDR2 is FQNEAQ (reference sequence). Unmatched junction bases numbered 9, after V lost 6 bases and J lost 6 bases. The CDR3 runs to 15 residues. The CDR3 sequence: CASSRLAGEGGEQYF. The CDR3 DNA follows: TGTGCCAGCAGTCGACTAGCGGGAGAAGGGGGCGAGCAGTACTTC.

The rearrangement uses TRBV20-1 and TRBJ2-7; the D is unclear. CDR1 is DFQATT and CDR2 is SNEGSKA in the germline V gene (reference sequence). The CDR3 is made up of 12 amino acids. V lost 6 bases and J 0 bases, leaving 9 bases between the germline ends. CDR3 DNA sequence: TGCAGTGCAGCTAGGAGCTCCTACGAGCAGTACTTC. Encoded protein: CSAARSSYEQYF.

This chain links TRBV24-1 with TRBJ2-7; 7 bases align to TRBD1. V lost 5 bases and J lost 6; bases outside the gene matches: 18. Per germline, CDR1 KGHDR and CDR2 SFDVKD. The CDR3 spans 17 residues. The CDR3, as DNA: TGTGCCACCAGTGGCACAGGGTCGACAGGGTCCTTTTCCGAGCAGTACTTC. Translation: CATSGTGSTGSFSEQYF.

The table lists this clonotype with a few counts. The chain links TRBV6-5 to TRBJ1-4; no clear D. With 0 bases removed from V and 5 bases from J, the gap between germline ends came to 16 bases. This CDR3 spans 17 amino acids. Germline V gives CDR1 MNHEY, CDR2 SVGAGI. CDR3 DNA: TGTGCCAGCAGTTACTCGAATCGCTGGAAAGCAAATGAAAAACTGTTTTTT. As protein: CASSYSNRWKANEKLFF.